This T cell receptor (beta chain) appears in the sequencing data of a study of T cells after yellow fever vaccination. Study-level background: The SMART-Seq v4 Ultra Low Input method served to prepare the low-cell-number fractions. Findings and caveats of the study: It was a weaker secondary response, yet one that peaked faster, at day 5 versus 15. Abundant clonotypes from the bulk population could have been carried over as contaminants into FACS-sorted repertoires.

V gave up 7 bases and J gave up 0 bases, with 10 bases separating them. The CDR3 is 14 residues long. The authors made TCR cDNA by 5'RACE template switching, adding a universal primer site and UMIs. TCRdb reprocessed the 5' RACE reads via MiXCR and lists one record per CDR3 protein. The table shows 200,000 to 300,000 distinct CDR3 sequences, with less than 7.5% occurring only once. Concerning this clonotype: Its specificity is unknown.

The rearrangement joins TRBV12-3 or TRBV12-4 to TRBJ2-1; a weak D match, TRBD2 (5 bases). This TCR derives from a man under 40 who received the YFV17D yellow fever vaccine. The material sequenced was CD4+ T cells sorted from PBMCs, taken on the day of the yellow fever booster vaccination. The CDR3 is CASNTLASYNEQFF. CDR3 DNA sequence: TGTGCCAGCAACACTCTAGCCTCCTACAATGAGCAGTTCTTC.